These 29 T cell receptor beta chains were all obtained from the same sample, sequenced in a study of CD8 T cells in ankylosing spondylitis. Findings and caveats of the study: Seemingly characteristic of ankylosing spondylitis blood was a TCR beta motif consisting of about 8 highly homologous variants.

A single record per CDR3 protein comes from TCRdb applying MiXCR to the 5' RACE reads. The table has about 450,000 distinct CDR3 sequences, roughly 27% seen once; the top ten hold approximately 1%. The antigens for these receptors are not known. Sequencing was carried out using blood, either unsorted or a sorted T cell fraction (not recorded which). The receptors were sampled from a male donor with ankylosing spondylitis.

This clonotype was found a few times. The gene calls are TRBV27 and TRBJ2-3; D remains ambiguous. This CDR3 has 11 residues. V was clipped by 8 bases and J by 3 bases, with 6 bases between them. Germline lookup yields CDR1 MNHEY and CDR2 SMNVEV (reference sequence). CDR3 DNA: TGTGCCAGCGCCCAGACAGATACGCAGTATTTT. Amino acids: CASAQTDTQYF.

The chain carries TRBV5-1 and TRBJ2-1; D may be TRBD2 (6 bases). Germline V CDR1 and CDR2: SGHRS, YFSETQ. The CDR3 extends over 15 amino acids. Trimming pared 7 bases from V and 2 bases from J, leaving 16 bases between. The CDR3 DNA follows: TGCGCCAGCTCCCAGGGCGGGAACCCCTACAATGAGCAGTTCTTC. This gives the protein CASSQGGNPYNEQFF.

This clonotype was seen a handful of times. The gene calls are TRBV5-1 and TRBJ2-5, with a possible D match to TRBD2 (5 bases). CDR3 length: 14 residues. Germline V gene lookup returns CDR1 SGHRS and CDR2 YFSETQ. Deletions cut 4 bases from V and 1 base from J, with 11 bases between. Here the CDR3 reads CASSVGVAQETQYF. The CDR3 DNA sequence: TGCGCCAGCAGCGTGGGAGTAGCCCAAGAGACCCAGTACTTC.

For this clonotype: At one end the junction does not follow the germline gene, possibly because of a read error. Here the CDR3 DNA reads TGTGCCAGCAGCTCCGGACTAGCGGGAGGCCGGGGAGATACGCGGTATTTT. Translated: CASSSGLAGGRGDTRYF. The rearrangement joins TRBV7-2 to TRBJ2-3, with 14 bases fitting TRBD2. Germline V gene data show CDR1 as SGHTA and CDR2 as FQGNSA. CDR3 length: 17 residues.

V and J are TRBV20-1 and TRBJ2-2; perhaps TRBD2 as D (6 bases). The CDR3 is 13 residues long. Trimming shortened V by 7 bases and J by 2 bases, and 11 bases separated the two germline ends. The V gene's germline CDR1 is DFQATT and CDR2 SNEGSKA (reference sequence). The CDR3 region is CSVDGGNTGELFF. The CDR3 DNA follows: TGCAGTGTTGACGGGGGAAACACCGGGGAGCTGTTTTTT.

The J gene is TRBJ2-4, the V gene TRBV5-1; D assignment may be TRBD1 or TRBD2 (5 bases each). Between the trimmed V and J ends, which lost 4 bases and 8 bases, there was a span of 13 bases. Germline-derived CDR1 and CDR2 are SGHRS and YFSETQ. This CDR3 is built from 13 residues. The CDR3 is CASSLDRGDIQYF. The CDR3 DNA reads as TGCGCCAGCAGCCTCGATAGGGGAGACATTCAGTACTTC.

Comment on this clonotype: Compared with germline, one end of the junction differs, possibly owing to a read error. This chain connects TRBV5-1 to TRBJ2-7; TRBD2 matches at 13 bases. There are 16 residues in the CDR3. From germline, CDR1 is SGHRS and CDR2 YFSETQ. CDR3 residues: CASSMGLAGITYERYF. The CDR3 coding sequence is TGCGCCAGCAGCATGGGACTAGCGGGAATCACCTACGAGCGGTACTTC. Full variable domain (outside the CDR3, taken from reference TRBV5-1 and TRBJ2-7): KAGVTQTPRYLIKTRGQQVTLSCSPISGHRSVSWYQQTPGQGLQFLFEYFSETQRNKGNFPGRFSGRQFSNSRSEMNVSTLELGDSALYLCASSMGLAGITYERYFGPGTRLTVT.

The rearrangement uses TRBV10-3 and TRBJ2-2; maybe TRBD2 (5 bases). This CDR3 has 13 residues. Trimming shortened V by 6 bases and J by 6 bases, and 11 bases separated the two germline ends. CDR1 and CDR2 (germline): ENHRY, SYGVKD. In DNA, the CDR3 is TGTGCCATCAGGGCGGGTACATCCGGGGAGCTGTTTTTT. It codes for CAIRAGTSGELFF.

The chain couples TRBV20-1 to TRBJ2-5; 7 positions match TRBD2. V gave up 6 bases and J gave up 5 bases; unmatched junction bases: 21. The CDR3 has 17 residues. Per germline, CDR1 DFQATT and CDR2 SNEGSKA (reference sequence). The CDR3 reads CSALPTKSGDLEETQYF. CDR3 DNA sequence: TGCAGTGCCCTGCCTACTAAAAGCGGGGATTTAGAGGAGACCCAGTACTTC.

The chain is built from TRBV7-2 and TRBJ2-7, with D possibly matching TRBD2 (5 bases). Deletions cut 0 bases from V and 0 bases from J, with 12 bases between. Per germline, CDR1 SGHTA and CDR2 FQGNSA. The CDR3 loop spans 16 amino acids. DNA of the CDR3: TGTGCCAGCAGCTTAGCTAGCGAGATATCCTCCTACGAGCAGTACTTC. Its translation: CASSLASEISSYEQYF.

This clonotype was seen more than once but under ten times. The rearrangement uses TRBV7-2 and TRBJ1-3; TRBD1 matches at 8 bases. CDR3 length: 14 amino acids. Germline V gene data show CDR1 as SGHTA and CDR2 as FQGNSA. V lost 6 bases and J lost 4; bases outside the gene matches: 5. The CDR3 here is CASRARGPGNTIYF. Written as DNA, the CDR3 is TGTGCCAGCAGAGCCAGGGGGCCCGGAAACACCATATATTTT. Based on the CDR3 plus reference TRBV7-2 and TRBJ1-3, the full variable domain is GAGVSQSPSNKVTEKGKDVELRCDPISGHTALYWYRQSLGQGLEFLIYFQGNSAPDKSGLPSDRFSAERTGGSVSTLTIQRTQQEDSAVYLCASRARGPGNTIYFGEGSWLTVV.

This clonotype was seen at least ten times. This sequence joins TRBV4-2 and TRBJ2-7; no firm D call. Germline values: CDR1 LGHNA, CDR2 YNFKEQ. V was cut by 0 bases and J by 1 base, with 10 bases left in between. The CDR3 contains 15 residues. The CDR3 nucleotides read TGTGCCAGCAGCCAAGATTGGCAGAGTTCCTACGAGCAGTACTTC. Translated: CASSQDWQSSYEQYF.

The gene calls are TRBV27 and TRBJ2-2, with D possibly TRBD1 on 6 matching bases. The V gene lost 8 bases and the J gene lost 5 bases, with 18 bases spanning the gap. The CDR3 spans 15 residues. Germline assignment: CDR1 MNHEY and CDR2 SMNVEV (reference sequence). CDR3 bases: TGTGCCAGCCACCACAACAGGGTGTTAACCGGGGAGCTGTTTTTT. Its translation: CASHHNRVLTGELFF.

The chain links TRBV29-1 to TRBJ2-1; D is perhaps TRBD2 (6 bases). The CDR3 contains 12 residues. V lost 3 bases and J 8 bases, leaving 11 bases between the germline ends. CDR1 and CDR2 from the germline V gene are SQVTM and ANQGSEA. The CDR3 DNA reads TGCAGCGTTGATCGCGGGGTGGATGAGCAGTTCTTC. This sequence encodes CSVDRGVDEQFF.

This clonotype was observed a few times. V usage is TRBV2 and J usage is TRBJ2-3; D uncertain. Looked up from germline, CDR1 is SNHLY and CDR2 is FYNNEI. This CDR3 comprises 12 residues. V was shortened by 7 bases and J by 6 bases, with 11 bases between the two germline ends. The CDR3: CASTIRTDTQYF. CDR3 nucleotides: TGTGCCAGCACAATCAGAACCGATACGCAGTATTTT.

The CDR3 is CASSFGGTSRQETQYF. The CDR3 region has the DNA TGTGCCAGCAGCTTTGGAGGGACTAGCCGGCAAGAGACCCAGTACTTC. This rearrangement joins TRBV11-3 to TRBJ2-5; 9 nucleotides match TRBD2. V shed 3 bases and J 2 bases; nucleotides not matched to a gene: 7. CDR1 and CDR2 from the germline V gene are SGHNT and YENEEA. The CDR3 contains 16 residues.

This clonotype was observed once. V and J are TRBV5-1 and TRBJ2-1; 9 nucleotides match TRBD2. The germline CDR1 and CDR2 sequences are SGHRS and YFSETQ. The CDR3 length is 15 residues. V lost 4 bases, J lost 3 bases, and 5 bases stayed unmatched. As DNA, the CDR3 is TGCGCCAGCAGCCTAACTAGCGGGTACTACAATGAGCAGTTCTTC. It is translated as CASSLTSGYYNEQFF.

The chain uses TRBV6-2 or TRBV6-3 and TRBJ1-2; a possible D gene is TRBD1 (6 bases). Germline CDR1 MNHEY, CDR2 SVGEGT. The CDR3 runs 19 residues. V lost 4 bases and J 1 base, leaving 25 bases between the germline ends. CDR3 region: CASSSPNLDRTESNYGYTF. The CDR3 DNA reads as TGTGCCAGCAGTTCCCCCAACCTCGACAGGACGGAAAGTAACTATGGCTACACCTTC.

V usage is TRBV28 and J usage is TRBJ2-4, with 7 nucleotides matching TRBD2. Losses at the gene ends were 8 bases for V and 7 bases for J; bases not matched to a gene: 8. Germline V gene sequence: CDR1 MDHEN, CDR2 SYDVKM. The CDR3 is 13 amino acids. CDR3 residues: CASETGGRNIQYF. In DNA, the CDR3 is TGTGCCAGCGAGACGGGGGGACGGAACATTCAGTACTTC.

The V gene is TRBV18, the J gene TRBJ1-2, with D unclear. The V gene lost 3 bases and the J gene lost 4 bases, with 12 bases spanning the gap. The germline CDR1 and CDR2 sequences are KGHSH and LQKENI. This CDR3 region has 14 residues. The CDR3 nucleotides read TGTGCCAGCTCACCTCGACCCGACGGCTATGGCTACACCTTC. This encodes CASSPRPDGYGYTF. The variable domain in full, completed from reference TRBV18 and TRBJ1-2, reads NAGVMQNPRHLVRRRGQEARLRCSPMKGHSHVYWYRQLPEEGLKFMVYLQKENIIDESGMPKERFSAEFPKEGPSILRIQQVVRGDSAAYFCASSPRPDGYGYTFGSGTRLTVV.

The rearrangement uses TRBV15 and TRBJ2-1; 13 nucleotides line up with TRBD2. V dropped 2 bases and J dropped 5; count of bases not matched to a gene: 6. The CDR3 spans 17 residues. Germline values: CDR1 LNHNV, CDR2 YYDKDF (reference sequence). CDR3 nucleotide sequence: TGTGCCACCAGCAGAAGGACTAGCGGGAGTCCCAACAATGAGCAGTTCTTC. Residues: CATSRRTSGSPNNEQFF.

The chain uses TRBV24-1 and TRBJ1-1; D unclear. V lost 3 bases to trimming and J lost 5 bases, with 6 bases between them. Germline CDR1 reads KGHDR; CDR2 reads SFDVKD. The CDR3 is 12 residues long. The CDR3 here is CATSDPKTEAFF. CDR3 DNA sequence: TGTGCCACCAGTGATCCCAAGACTGAAGCTTTCTTT.

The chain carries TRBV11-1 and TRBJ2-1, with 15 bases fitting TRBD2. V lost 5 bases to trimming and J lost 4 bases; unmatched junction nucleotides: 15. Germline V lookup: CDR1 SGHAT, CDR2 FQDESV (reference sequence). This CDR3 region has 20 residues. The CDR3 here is CASSPGTSGRILRNYNEQFF. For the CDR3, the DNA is TGTGCCAGCAGCCCCGGGACTAGCGGGAGGATATTAAGAAATTACAATGAGCAGTTCTTC.

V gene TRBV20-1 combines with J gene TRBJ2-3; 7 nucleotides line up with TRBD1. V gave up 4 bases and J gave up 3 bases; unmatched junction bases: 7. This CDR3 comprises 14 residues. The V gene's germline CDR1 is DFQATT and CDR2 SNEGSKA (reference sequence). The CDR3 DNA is TGCAGTGCTACAAAGACAGGGCCAACAGATACGCAGTATTTT. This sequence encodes CSATKTGPTDTQYF.

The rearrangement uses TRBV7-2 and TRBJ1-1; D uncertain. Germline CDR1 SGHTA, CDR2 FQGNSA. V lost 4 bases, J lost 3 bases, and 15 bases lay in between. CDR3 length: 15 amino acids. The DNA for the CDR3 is TGTGCCAGCAGCTCTACCCGGGTCTCATACACTGAAGCTTTCTTT. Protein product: CASSSTRVSYTEAFF.

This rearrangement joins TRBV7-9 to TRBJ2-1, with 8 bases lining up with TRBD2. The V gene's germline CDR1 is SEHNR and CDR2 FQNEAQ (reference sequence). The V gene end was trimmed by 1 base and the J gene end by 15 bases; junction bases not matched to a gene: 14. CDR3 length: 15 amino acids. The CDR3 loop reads CASSLGSSGNPVWFF. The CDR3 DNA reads TGTGCCAGCAGCTTAGGGAGTAGCGGGAATCCCGTGTGGTTCTTC.

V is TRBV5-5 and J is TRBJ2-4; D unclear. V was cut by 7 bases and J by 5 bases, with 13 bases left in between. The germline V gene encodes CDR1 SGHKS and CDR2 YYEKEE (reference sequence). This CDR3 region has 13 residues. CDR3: CASGRPAENIQYF. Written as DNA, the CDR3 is TGTGCCAGCGGCCGGCCGGCCGAAAACATTCAGTACTTC.

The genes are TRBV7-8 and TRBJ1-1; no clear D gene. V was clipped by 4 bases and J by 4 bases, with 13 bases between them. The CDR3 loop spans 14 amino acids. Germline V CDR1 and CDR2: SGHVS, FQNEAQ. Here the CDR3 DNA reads TGTGCCAGCAGCTCCGGGTATATCAGCACTGAAGCTTTCTTT. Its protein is CASSSGYISTEAFF.

The CDR3 is CASSAPVGNYGYTF. The DNA for the CDR3 is TGCGCCAGCAGCGCCCCCGTGGGGAACTATGGCTACACCTTC. The rearrangement joins TRBV5-1 to TRBJ1-2, with D uncertain. Germline V CDR1 and CDR2: SGHRS, YFSETQ. V was shortened by 4 bases and J by 2 bases, with 12 bases between the two germline ends. The CDR3 is 14 amino acids.